This is a list of T cell receptor beta chains from one sample in a study of cytomegalovirus exposure and HLA in healthy donors. Only in-frame clones appear in the TCRdb table, and some are missing; sequencing was by immunoSEQ multiplex PCR. The data show approximately 190,000 clones, roughly 80% seen once. The sequenced material came from PBMCs. The receptors here all came from a man aged 45-65 years in good health and CMV-seronegative. The CDR3 runs from the conserved cysteine through the conserved F or W. The D gene is left open where the match is weak. Size values are once, few and many counts, or a class for expanded clones, and some rows have none.

J: TRBJ1-1; size: -; V: TRBV27; D: -; DNA: TGTGCCAGCAGTCCTCAGGGGTACACTGAAGCTTTCTTT; CDR3: CASSPQGYTEAFF
J: TRBJ2-1; size: -; V: TRBV7-7; D: TRBD2; DNA: TGTGCTAGCAGCCCGGGACTAGCGGGGTACAATGAGCAGTTCTTC; CDR3: CASSPGLAGYNEQFF
J: TRBJ2-3; size: -; V: TRBV4-3; D: -; DNA: TGCGCCAGCAGCCAAGCTCCCGGTAGCACAGATACGCAGTATTTT; CDR3: CASSQAPGSTDTQYF
J: TRBJ2-7; size: -; V: TRBV7-9; D: TRBD1; DNA: TGTGCCAGCAGCATGTCGACCGGGACAGGGGTCGAGCAGTACTTC; CDR3: CASSMSTGTGVEQYF
J: TRBJ2-7; size: -; V: TRBV6-5; D: TRBD2; DNA: TGTGCCAGCAGTTACTCTATAACTAGCGGAAACTACGAGCAGTACTTC; CDR3: CASSYSITSGNYEQYF
J: TRBJ1-6; size: few; V: TRBV11-1; D: TRBD1; DNA: TGTGCCAGCAGCCCCCAGGGGACAGCGGACTATTCACCCCTCCACTTT; CDR3: CASSPQGTADYSPLHF
J: TRBJ2-7; size: once; V: TRBV18; D: -; DNA: TGTGCCAGCTCCCCTCCGTCCGGGTTTCCCCACGAGCAGTACTTC; CDR3: CASSPPSGFPHEQYF
J: TRBJ2-5; size: few; V: TRBV12-5; D: -; DNA: TGTGCTAGTGGTCCCCCCGGGATCCGCGGGGAGACCCAGTACTTC; CDR3: CASGPPGIRGETQYF
J: TRBJ1-2; size: -; V: TRBV29-1; D: TRBD1; DNA: TGCAGCGTGGGAACCCTGACAGGGGCTAGGGGCTACACCTTC; CDR3: CSVGTLTGARGYTF
J: TRBJ2-7; size: -; V: TRBV9; D: -; DNA: TGTGCCAGCAGCGTAGCTGGGCGGGGAAGCACCTACGAGCAGTACTTC; CDR3: CASSVAGRGSTYEQYF